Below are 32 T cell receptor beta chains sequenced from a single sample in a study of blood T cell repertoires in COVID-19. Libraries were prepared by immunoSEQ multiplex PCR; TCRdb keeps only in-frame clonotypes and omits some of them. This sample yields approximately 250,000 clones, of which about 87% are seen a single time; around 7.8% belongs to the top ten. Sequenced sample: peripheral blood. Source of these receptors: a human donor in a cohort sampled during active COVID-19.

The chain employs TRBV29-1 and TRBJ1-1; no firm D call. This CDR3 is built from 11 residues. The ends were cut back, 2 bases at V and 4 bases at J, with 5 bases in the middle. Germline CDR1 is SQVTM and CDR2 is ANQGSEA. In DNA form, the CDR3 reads TGCAGCGTTGAAAGCGGCACTGAAGCTTTCTTT. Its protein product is CSVESGTEAFF.

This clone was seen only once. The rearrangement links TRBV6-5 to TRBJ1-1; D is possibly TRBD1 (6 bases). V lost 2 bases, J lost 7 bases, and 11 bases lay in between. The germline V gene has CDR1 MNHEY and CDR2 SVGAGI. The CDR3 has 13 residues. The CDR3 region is CASSYDRNVEAFF. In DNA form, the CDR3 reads TGTGCCAGCAGTTACGACAGGAACGTTGAAGCTTTCTTT.

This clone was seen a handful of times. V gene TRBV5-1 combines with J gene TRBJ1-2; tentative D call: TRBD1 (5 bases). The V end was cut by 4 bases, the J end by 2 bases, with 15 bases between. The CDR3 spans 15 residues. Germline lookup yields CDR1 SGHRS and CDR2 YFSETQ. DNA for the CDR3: TGCGCCAGCAGCCCGGCCGGGACTGCCAACTATGGCTACACCTTC. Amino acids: CASSPAGTANYGYTF.

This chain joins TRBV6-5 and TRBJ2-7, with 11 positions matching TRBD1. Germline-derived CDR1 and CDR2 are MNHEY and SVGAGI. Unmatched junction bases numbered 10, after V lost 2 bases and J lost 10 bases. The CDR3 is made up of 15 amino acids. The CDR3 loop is CASSYDSGTGGFQYF. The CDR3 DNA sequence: TGTGCCAGCAGTTACGATTCCGGGACAGGGGGATTTCAGTACTTC.

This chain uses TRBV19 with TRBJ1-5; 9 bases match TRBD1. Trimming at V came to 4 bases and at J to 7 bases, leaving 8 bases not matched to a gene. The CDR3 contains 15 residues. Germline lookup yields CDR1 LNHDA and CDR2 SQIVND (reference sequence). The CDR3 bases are TGTGCCAGTAGTACGGGACAGGGAGGTTTGCAGCCCCAGCATTTT. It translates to CASSTGQGGLQPQHF.

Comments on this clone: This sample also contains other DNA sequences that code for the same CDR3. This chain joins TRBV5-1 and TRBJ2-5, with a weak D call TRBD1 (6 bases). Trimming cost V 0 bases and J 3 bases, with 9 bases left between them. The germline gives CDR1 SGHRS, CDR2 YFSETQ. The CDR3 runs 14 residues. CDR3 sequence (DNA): TGCGCCAGCAGCTTGGGAGGGGGAAAAGAGACCCAGTACTTC. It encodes CASSLGGGKETQYF. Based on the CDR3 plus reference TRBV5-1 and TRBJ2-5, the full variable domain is KAGVTQTPRYLIKTRGQQVTLSCSPISGHRSVSWYQQTPGQGLQFLFEYFSETQRNKGNFPGRFSGRQFSNSRSEMNVSTLELGDSALYLCASSLGGGKETQYFGPGTRLLVL.

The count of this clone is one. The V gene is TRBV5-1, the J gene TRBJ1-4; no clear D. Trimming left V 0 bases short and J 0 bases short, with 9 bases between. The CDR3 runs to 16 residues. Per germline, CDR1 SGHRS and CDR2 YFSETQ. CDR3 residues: CASSLDSTATNEKLFF. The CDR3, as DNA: TGCGCCAGCAGCTTGGACAGTACTGCAACTAATGAAAAACTGTTTTTT.

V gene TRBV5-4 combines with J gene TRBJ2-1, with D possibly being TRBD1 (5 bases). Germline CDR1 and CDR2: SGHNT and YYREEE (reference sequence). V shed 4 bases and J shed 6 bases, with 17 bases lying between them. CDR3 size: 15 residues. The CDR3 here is CASSRTQGAGNEQFF. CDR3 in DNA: TGTGCCAGCAGCAGGACCCAGGGTGCTGGCAATGAGCAGTTCTTC.

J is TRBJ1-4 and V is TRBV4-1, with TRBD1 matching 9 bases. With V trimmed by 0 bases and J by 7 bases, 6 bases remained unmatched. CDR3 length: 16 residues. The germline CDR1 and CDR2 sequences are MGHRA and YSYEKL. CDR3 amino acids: CASSQEQGALGEKLFF. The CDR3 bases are TGCGCCAGCAGCCAAGAACAGGGGGCGCTGGGTGAAAAACTGTTTTTT.

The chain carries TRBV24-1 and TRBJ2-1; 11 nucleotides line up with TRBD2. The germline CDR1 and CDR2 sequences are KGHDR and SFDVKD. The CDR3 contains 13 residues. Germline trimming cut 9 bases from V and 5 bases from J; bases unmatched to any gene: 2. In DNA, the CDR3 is TGTGCCACCGGGACTAGCGGTAACAATGAGCAGTTCTTC. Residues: CATGTSGNNEQFF.

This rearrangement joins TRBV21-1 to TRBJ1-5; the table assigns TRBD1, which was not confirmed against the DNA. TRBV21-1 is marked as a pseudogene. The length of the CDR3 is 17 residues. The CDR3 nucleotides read TGTGCCAGCAGCACCGGGACAGACCCCGGGGGCAATCAGCCCCAGCATTTT. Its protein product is CASSTGTDPGGNQPQHF.

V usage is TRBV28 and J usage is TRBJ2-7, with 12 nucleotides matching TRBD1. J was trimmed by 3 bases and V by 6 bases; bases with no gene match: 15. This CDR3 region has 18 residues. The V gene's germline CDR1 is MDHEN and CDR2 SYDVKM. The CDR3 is CASRYTGTGGLNGYEQYF. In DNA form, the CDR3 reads TGTGCCAGCAGGTATACCGGGACAGGGGGCCTTAACGGCTACGAGCAGTACTTC.

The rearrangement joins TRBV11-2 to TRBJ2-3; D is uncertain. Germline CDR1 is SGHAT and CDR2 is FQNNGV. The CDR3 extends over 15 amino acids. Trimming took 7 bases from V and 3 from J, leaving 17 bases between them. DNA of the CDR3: TGTGCCAGCACCCCAAACCCCGCGAGTACAGATACGCAGTATTTT. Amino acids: CASTPNPASTDTQYF.

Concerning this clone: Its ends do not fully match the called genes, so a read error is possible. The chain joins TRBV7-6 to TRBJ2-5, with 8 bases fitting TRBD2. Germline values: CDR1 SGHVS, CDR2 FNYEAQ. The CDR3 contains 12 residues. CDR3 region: CAAASGSDTQYF. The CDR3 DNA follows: TGCGCAGCGGCTAGCGGGTCCGATACCCAGTACTTC.

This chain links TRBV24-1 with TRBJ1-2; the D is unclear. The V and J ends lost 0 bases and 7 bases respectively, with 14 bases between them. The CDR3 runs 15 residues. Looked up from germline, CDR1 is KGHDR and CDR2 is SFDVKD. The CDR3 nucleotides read TGTGCCACCAGTGATTTGCTGTTCTCAGCGGGTGGCTACACCTTC. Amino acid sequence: CATSDLLFSAGGYTF.

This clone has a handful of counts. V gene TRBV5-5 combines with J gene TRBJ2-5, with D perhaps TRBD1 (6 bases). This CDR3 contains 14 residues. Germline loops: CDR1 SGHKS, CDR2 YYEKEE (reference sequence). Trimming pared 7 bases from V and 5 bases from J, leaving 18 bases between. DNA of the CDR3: TGTGCCAGCTCCTCTCTAGGGGGTCAGGAGACCCAGTACTTC. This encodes CASSSLGGQETQYF. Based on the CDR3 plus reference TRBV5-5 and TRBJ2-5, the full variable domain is DAGVTQSPTHLIKTRGQQVTLRCSPISGHKSVSWYQQVLGQGPQFIFQYYEKEERGRGNFPDRFSARQFPNYSSELNVNALLLGDSALYLCASSSLGGQETQYFGPGTRLLVL.

In DNA form, the CDR3 reads TGTGCCAGCAGCCGCGGACTAGCGGGAGGCCTAAACAAAAACATTCAGTACTTC. It encodes CASSRGLAGGLNKNIQYF. V gene TRBV7-2 combines with J gene TRBJ2-4, with TRBD2 identical over 14 bases. The CDR3 has 18 residues. Germline V gene sequence: CDR1 SGHTA, CDR2 FQGNSA. The V segment lost 5 bases and the J segment 3 bases; nucleotides outside the gene matches: 9.

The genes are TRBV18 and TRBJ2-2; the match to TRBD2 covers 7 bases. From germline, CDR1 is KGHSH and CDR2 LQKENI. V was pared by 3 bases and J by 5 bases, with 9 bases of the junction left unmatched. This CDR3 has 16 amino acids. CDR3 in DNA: TGTGCCAGCTCACCTTTTGCGGGAGAAAGAACCGGGGAGCTGTTTTTT. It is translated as CASSPFAGERTGELFF.

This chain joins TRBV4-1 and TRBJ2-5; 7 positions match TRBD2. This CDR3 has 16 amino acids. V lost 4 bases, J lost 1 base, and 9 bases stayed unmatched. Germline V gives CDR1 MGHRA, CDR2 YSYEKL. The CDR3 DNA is TGCGCCAGCAGCCCGCCCAAAGCGGGGCCCCAAGAGACCCAGTACTTC. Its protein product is CASSPPKAGPQETQYF.

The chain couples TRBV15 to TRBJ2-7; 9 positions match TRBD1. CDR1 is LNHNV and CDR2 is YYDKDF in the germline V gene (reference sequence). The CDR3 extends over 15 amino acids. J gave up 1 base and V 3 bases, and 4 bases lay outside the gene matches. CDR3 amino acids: CATSRGQGFSYEQYF. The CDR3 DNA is TGTGCCACCAGCAGGGGACAGGGTTTTTCCTACGAGCAGTACTTC.

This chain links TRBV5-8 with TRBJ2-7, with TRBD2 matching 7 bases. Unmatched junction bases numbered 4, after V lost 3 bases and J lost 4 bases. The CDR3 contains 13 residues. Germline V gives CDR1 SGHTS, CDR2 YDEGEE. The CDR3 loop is CASSSWEGYEQYF. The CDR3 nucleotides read TGTGCCAGCAGCTCTTGGGAGGGTTACGAGCAGTACTTC. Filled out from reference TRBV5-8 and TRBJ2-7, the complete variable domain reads EAGVTQSPTHLIKTRGQQATLRCSPISGHTSVYWYQQALGLGLQFLLWYDEGEERNRGNFPPRFSGRQFPNYSSELNVNALELEDSALYLCASSSWEGYEQYFGPGTRLTVT.

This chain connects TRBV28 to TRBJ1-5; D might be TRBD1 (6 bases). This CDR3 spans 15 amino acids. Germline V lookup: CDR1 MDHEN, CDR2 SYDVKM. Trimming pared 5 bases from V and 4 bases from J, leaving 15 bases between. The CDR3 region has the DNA TGTGCCAGCAGTCCCATAGACAGGACAAATCAGCCCCAGCATTTT. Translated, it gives CASSPIDRTNQPQHF. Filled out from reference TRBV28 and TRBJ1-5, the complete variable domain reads DVKVTQSSRYLVKRTGEKVFLECVQDMDHENMFWYRQDPGLGLRLIYFSYDVKMKEKGDIPEGYSVSREKKERFSLILESASTNQTSMYLCASSPIDRTNQPQHFGDGTRLSIL.

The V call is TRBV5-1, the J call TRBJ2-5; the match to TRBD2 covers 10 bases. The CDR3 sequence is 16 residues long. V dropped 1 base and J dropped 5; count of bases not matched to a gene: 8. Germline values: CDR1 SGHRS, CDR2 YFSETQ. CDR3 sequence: CASSLNSGGAGETQYF. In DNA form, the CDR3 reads TGCGCCAGCAGCTTGAACAGCGGGGGGGCGGGTGAGACCCAGTACTTC.

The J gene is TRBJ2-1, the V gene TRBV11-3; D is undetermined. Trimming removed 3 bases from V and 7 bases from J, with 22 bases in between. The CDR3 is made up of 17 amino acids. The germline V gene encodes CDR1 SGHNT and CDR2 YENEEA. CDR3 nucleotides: TGTGCCAGCAGCTTGCCTGGGTATGGGTCCCGCAGGAATGAGCAGTTCTTC. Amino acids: CASSLPGYGSRRNEQFF.

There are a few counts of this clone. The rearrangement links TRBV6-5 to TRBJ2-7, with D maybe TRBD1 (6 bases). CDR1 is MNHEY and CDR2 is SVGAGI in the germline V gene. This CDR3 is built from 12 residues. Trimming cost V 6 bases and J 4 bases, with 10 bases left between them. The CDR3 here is CASSQRGYEQYF. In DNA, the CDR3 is TGTGCCAGCAGCCAGAGGGGGTACGAGCAGTACTTC.

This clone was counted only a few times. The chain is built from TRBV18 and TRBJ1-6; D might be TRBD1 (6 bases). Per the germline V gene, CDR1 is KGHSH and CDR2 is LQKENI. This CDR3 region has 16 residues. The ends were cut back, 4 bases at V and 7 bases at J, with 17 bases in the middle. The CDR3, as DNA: TGTGCCAGCTCACACCAGGGGAGGGGGAAAAATTCACCCCTCCACTTT. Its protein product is CASSHQGRGKNSPLHF.

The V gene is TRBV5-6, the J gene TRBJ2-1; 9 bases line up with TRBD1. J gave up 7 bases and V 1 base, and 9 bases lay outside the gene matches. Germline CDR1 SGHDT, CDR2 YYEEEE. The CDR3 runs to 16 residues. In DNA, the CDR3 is TGTGCCAGCAGCTTGAGGACAGGGGCGGTGGAAAATGAGCAGTTCTTC. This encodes CASSLRTGAVENEQFF.

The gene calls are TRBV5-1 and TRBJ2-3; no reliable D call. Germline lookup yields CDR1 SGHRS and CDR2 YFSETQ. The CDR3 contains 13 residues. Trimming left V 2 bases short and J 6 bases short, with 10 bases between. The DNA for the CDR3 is TGCGCCAGCAGCTTAATTGCGCGGGATACGCAGTATTTT. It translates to CASSLIARDTQYF.

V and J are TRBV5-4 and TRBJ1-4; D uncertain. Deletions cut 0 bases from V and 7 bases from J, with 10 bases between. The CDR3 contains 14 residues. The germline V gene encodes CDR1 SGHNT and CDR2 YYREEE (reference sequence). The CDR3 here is CASSLASGSEKLFF. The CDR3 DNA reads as TGTGCCAGCAGCTTGGCTTCGGGGAGTGAAAAACTGTTTTTT.

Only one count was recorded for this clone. The CDR3 is CASSPKGGLATGELFF. CDR3 nucleotide sequence: TGTGCCAGCAGCCCCAAAGGGGGACTAGCGACCGGGGAGCTGTTTTTT. V usage is TRBV6-4 and J usage is TRBJ2-2; 10 bases are a match to TRBD2. Trimming cost V 6 bases and J 5 bases; bases outside gene matches: 9. Germline CDR1 is MRHNA and CDR2 is SNTAGT. The CDR3 runs 16 residues.

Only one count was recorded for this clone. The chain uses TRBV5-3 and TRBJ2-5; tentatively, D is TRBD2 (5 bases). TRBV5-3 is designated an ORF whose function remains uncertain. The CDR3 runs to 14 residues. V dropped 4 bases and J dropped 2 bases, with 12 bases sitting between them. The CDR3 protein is CARSTYTGQETQYF. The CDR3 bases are TGTGCCAGAAGCACCTATACGGGGCAAGAGACCCAGTACTTC.

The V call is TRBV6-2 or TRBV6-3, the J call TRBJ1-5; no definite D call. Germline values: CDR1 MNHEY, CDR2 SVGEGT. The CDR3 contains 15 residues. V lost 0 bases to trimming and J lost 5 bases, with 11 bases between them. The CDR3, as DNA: TGTGCCAGCAGTTACTCCCGGGATGGTGATCAGCCCCAGCATTTT. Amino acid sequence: CASSYSRDGDQPQHF.